The subject of this entry is one T cell receptor (beta chain). The record originates from a study of blood T cell repertoires in COVID-19. Study context: Samples representing acute and convalescent COVID-19 were sourced from the United States, Italy and Spain. Nucleic acid was either cDNA or gDNA, and it came from T cells, B-cell-depleted T cells, or PBMCs.

Per the study methods: Quantification of nucleated cells was approximated via reference gene primer amplification. The table came from immunoSEQ multiplex PCR; TCRdb's copy has only in-frame clones and leaves some out. Clonal size and the V and J genes are those of that table, whereas D and trimming came from the DNA. The sample yields 400,000 to 450,000 clones, roughly 88% seen once. This CDR3 is 16 amino acids long. In germline, CDR1 is SEHNR, CDR2 FQNEAQ (reference sequence). V shed 4 bases and J shed 1 base, with 16 bases lying between them. The sequence came from a woman under 40 with active or convalescent COVID-19. Material: peripheral blood. The V call is TRBV7-9, the J call TRBJ1-1; tentatively, D is TRBD1 (6 bases). The CDR3 protein is CASSSPGQHPNTEAFF. The CDR3 bases are TGTGCCAGCAGCTCCCCGGGACAACATCCGAACACTGAAGCTTTCTTT.